The entry that follows covers one TCR beta chain sequence. These data belong to a study of radiotherapy plus CTLA-4 blockade in lung cancer. Looked up from germline, CDR1 is SEHNR and CDR2 is FQNEAQ (reference sequence). The CDR3 contains 12 residues. After removal of 1 base from V and 11 bases from J, the junction contained 2 bases not matched to a gene. This table comes from immunoSEQ multiplex PCR, and its TCRdb copy is limited to in-frame clones, with some not included. The sample includes 85,000 to 90,000 clones, around nine tenths of them seen just once. This sequence joins TRBV7-9 and TRBJ1-1; 9 bases align to TRBD1. This specimen consisted of peripheral blood, obtained from a patient treated with radiotherapy plus ipilimumab. This clonotype originated in a human donor with non-small cell lung cancer that progressed on radiotherapy plus ipilimumab. The CDR3 bases are TGTGCCAGCAGCTTAGGGACAGGGGTTGCTTTCTTT. It encodes CASSLGTGVAFF.